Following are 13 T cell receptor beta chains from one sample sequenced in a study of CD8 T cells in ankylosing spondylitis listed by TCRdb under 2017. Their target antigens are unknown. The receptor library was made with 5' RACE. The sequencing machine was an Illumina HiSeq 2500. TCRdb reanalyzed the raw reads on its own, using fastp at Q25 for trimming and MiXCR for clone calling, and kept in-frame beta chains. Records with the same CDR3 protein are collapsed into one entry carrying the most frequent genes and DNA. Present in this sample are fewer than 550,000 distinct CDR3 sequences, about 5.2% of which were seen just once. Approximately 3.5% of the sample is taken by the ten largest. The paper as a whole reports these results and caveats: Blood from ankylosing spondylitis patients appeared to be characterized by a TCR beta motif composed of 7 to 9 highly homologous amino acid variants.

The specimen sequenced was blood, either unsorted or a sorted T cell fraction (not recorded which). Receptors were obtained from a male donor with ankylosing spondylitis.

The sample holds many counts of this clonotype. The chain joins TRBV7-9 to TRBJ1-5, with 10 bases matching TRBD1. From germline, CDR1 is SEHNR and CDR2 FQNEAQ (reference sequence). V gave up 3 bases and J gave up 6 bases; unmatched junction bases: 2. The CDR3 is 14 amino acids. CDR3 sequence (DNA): TGTGCCAGCAGCTTCGGGACAGGGGCTCAGCCCCAGCATTTT. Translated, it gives CASSFGTGAQPQHF.

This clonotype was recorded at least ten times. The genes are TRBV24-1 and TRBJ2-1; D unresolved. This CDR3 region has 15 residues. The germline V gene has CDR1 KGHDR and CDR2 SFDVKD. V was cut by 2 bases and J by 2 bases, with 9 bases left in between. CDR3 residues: CATSDWVATYNEQFF. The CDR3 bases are TGTGCCACCAGTGATTGGGTTGCGACCTACAATGAGCAGTTCTTC.

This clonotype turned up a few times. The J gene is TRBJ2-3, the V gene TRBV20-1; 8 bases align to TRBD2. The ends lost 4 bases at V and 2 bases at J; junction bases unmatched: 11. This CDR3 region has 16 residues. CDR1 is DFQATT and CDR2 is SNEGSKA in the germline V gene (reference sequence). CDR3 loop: CSATGYSGDATDTQYF. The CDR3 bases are TGCAGTGCTACGGGATATAGCGGGGACGCCACAGATACGCAGTATTTT.

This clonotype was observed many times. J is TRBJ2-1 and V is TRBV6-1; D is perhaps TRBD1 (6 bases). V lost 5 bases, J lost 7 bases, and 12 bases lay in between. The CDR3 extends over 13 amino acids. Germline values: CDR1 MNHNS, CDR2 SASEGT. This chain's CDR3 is CASSRPRGNEQFF. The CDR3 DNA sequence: TGTGCCAGCAGTCGCCCAAGGGGGAATGAGCAGTTCTTC.

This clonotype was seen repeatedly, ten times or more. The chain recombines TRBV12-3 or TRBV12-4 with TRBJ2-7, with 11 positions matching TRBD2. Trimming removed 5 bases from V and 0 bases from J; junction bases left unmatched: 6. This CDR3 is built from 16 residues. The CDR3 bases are TGTGCCAGCAGTGCGGGACTAGCGGCGTCCTCCTACGAGCAGTACTTC. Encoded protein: CASSAGLAASSYEQYF.

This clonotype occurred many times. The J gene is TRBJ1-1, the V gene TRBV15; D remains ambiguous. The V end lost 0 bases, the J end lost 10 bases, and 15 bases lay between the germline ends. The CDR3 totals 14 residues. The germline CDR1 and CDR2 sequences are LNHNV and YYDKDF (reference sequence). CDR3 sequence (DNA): TGTGCCACCAGCAGAGATGTTCTATACCGCGGAGCTTTCTTT. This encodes CATSRDVLYRGAFF.

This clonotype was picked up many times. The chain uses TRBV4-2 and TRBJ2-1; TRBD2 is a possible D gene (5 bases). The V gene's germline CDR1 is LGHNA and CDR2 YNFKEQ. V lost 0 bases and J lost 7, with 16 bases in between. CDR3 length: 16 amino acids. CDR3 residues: CASSQEWLAWGNEQFF. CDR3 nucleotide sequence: TGTGCCAGCAGCCAAGAGTGGCTAGCTTGGGGTAATGAGCAGTTCTTC.

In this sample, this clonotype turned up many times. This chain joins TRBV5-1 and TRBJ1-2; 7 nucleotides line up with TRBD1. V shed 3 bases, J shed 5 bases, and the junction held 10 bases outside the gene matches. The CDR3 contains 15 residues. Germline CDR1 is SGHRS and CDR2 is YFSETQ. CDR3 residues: CASSSTGRSKYGYTF. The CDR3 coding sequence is TGCGCCAGCAGCTCGACAGGGAGAAGCAAATATGGCTACACCTTC. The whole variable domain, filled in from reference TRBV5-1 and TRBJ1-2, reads KAGVTQTPRYLIKTRGQQVTLSCSPISGHRSVSWYQQTPGQGLQFLFEYFSETQRNKGNFPGRFSGRQFSNSRSEMNVSTLELGDSALYLCASSSTGRSKYGYTFGSGTRLTVV.

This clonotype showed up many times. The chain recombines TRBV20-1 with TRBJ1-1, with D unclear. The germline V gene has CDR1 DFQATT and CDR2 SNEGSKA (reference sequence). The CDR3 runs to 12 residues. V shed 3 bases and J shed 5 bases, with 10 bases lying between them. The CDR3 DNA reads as TGCAGTGCTAGCGGAGGTGGTACTGAAGCTTTCTTT. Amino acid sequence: CSASGGGTEAFF.

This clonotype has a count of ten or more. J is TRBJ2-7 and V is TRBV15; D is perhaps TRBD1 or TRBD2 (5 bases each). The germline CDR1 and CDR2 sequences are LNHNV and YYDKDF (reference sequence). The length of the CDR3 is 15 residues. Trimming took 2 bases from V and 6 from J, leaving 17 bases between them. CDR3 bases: TGTGCCACCAGCAGACTGGATGAGGGACCGGTCGAGCAGTACTTC. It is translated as CATSRLDEGPVEQYF.

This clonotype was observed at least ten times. Here the CDR3 reads CASSFAPGNTQYF. The DNA for the CDR3 is TGTGCCAGCAGCTTTGCACCCGGGAATACGCAGTATTTT. The chain carries TRBV7-2 and TRBJ2-3, with a weak D call TRBD2 (5 bases). The CDR3 is made up of 13 amino acids. CDR1 is SGHTA and CDR2 is FQGNSA in the germline V gene. V was cut by 3 bases and J by 7 bases, with 11 bases left in between.

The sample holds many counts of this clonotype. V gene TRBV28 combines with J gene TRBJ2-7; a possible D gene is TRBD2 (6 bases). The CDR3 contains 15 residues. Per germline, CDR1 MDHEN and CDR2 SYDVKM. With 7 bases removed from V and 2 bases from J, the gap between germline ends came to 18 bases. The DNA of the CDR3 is TGTGCCAGCACCCTCTCTGGTTGGACTACCTACGAGCAGTACTTC. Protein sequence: CASTLSGWTTYEQYF.

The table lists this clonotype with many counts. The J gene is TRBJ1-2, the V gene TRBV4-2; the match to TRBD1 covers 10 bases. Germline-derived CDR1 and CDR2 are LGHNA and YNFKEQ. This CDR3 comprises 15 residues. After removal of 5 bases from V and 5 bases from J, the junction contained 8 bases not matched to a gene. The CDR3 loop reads CASSLPGQGFYGYTF. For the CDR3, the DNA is TGTGCCAGCAGCTTGCCGGGACAGGGGTTTTATGGCTACACCTTC.